This T cell receptor (beta chain) is drawn from a study of T cells after yellow fever vaccination. Universal primer sites and UMIs were introduced during 5'RACE template-switching synthesis of TCR cDNA. In TCRdb, the 5' RACE reads were re-called with MiXCR into one record per CDR3 protein. The data show hundreds of thousands of distinct CDR3 sequences, 9% to 15% seen once. The germline V gene has CDR1 SNHLY and CDR2 FYNNEI. CDR3 length: 11 residues. V lost 7 bases, J lost 6 bases, and 6 bases lay in between. The sequencing used PBMCs, collected on the day of the yellow fever booster vaccination. This chain joins TRBV2 and TRBJ2-2, with D hard to call. The sequence came from a man aged 30-40 years who received the YFV17D yellow fever vaccine. In DNA, the CDR3 is TGTGCCAGCAAAGGCCCCGGGGAGCTGTTTTTT. Its protein is CASKGPGELFF.